A selection of T cell receptor beta chains follows, all from one sample in a study of T cell repertoires in cytomegalovirus infection. TCRdb reprocessed the reads via MiXCR and lists one record per CDR3 protein. The table has 450,000 to 600,000 distinct CDR3 sequences, under 55% seen once. No antigens are known for them. The sequencing here drew on cultured PBMCs, taken from culture after CMV antigen stimulation. Every receptor here comes from a human donor in good health (CMV status not recorded). Some clones in this sample may be carry-over from other donors' samples. Each CDR3 is given with its conserved first and last residue. Fields, in order: V gene, J gene, CDR3 protein.

TRBV2,TRBJ2-5,CASAAGRGETQYF
TRBV7-6,TRBJ2-5,CASSQTSAETQYF
TRBV4-1,TRBJ2-7,CASSQGLAGVSYEQYF
TRBV20-1,TRBJ2-2,CSAKRGQNTGELFF
TRBV12-5,TRBJ2-2,CASGFDPTGELFF
TRBV18,TRBJ2-1,CASSPPASGTEGEQFF
TRBV12-3/TRBV12-4,TRBJ1-1,CASSPRGRNTEAFF
TRBV6-6,TRBJ1-5,CASSPTRTGGGPQHF
TRBV10-3,TRBJ1-2,CAISEDVNYGYTF
TRBV14,TRBJ2-1,CASSQDLWQQKSSYNEQFF
TRBV19,TRBJ1-5,CASTFRDRGNQPQHF
TRBV7-2,TRBJ1-5,CASSFDRGIHQPQHF
TRBV6-1,TRBJ2-7,CASSALAGAYEQYF
TRBV12-3/TRBV12-4,TRBJ2-1,CASSREGPQNEQFF
TRBV7-8,TRBJ1-2,CASSLGGLNPANYGYTF
TRBV7-4,TRBJ1-2,CASSYGEDYGYTF
TRBV12-3/TRBV12-4,TRBJ2-1,CASSLLPSGVYNEQFF
TRBV7-2,TRBJ1-6,CASSFWGPNSPLHF
TRBV28,TRBJ2-1,CASRTGGQYEQFF
TRBV7-2,TRBJ1-1,CASSFPVGTLNTEAFF
TRBV7-2,TRBJ2-3,CASSSGYFPGDTQYF
TRBV7-2,TRBJ2-4,CASSLVDIRPIQYF
TRBV5-1,TRBJ2-7,CASSLKYRDSLDYEQYF
TRBV20-1,TRBJ2-7,CSAVTSGSSYEQYF
TRBV10-3,TRBJ2-2,CATRPGETGELFF
TRBV4-1,TRBJ2-6,CASSQAPASGANVLTF
TRBV28,TRBJ2-5,CASSFNQETQYF
TRBV12-3/TRBV12-4,TRBJ1-4,CASSFGRAGTGNEKLFF
TRBV18,TRBJ2-7,CASSQGQGTGEQYF
TRBV7-8,TRBJ2-3,CASSQGASDTQYF
TRBV6-5,TRBJ2-5,CASSYRQPQETQYF
TRBV7-6,TRBJ2-2,CASSPSGTGGFGELFF
TRBV12-3/TRBV12-4,TRBJ2-5,CASSKQGWYQETQYF
TRBV7-6,TRBJ2-3,CASSLEGGPSTDTQYF
TRBV6-6,TRBJ1-6,CASSYSGPAGSPLHF
TRBV12-3/TRBV12-4,TRBJ1-2,CASSSRGRGYTF
TRBV7-9,TRBJ1-1,CASSTPSDRAEYTEAFF
TRBV12-3/TRBV12-4,TRBJ2-3,CASHRLDSDLDTQYF
TRBV19,TRBJ2-7,CASSTGGVWGEQYF
TRBV30,TRBJ1-2,CAWSVGTGEAGYTF
TRBV7-2,TRBJ2-3,CASSPPRQGPDTQYF
TRBV11-3,TRBJ1-5,CASQRALTMGPQHF
TRBV12-5,TRBJ2-3,CASGRSASTDTQYF
TRBV12-3/TRBV12-4,TRBJ1-6,CASSLGGGGISPLHF
TRBV12-3/TRBV12-4,TRBJ2-1,CASRPSGGNNEQFF
TRBV12-3/TRBV12-4,TRBJ2-6,CASSLPGVSGANVLTF
TRBV27,TRBJ2-5,CASSPRGVDQETQYF
TRBV20-1,TRBJ1-6,CSARDNVGPQSPLHF
TRBV7-2,TRBJ2-5,CASSLAPNYRVAGGETQYF
TRBV7-2,TRBJ1-4,CASSRQPGTGNEKLFF